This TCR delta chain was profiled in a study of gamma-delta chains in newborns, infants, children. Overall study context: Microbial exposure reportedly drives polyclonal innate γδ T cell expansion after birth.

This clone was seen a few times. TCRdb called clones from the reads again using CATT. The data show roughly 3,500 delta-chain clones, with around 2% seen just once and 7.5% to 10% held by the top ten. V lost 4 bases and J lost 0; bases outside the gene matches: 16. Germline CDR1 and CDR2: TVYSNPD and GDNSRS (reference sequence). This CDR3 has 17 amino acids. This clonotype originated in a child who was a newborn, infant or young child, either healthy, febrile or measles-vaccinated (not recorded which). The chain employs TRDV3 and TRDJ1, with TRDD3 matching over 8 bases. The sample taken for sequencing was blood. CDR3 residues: CACLGRGYLPYTDKLIF. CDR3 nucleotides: TGTGCCTGCCTCGGAAGGGGATACCTTCCGTACACCGATAAACTCATCTTT.